One T cell receptor beta chain is described in this entry. Germline V gene data show CDR1 as MNHEY and CDR2 as SVGAGI. V was pared by 6 bases and J by 7 bases, with 19 bases between. This CDR3 is built from 14 residues. These data are taken from a study of blood T cell repertoires in COVID-19. Study context: The samples span acute and convalescent COVID-19 from the United States, Italy and Spain. PBMCs, B-cell-depleted T cells, or T cells were the source of the cDNA or gDNA that made up the material.

In the original workflow: Amplified reference gene primers provided the basis for estimating nucleated cell counts. Repertoires were generated with immunoSEQ multiplex PCR, while TCRdb's copy carries only in-frame clones and drops some. V, J and clone size are taken as reported in that table, and D and trimming were inferred from the DNA itself. The data hold 140,000 to 150,000 clones, with more than 80% observed a single time. This TCR came from a woman in her sixties with active COVID-19. The material sequenced was peripheral blood. The chain joins TRBV6-5 to TRBJ2-7, with a possible D match to TRBD1 (6 bases). CDR3 in DNA: TGTGCCAGCAGGGCAACAGGGACCTCGGGAGAGCAGTACTTC. Translating it yields CASRATGTSGEQYF.